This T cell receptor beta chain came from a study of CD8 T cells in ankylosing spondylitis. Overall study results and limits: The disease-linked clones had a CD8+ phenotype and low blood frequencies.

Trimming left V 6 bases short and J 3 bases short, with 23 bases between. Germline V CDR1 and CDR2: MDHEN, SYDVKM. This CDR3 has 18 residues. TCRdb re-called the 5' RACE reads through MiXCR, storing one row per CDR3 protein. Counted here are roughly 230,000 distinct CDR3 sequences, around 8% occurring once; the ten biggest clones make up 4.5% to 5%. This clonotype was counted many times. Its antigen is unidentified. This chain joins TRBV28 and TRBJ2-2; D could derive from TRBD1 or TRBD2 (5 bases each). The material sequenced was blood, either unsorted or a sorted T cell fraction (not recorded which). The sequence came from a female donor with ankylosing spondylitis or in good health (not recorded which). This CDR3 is CASSRWVAGGTDTGELFF. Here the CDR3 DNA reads TGTGCCAGCAGCAGATGGGTGGCTGGGGGAACGGACACCGGGGAGCTGTTTTTT.